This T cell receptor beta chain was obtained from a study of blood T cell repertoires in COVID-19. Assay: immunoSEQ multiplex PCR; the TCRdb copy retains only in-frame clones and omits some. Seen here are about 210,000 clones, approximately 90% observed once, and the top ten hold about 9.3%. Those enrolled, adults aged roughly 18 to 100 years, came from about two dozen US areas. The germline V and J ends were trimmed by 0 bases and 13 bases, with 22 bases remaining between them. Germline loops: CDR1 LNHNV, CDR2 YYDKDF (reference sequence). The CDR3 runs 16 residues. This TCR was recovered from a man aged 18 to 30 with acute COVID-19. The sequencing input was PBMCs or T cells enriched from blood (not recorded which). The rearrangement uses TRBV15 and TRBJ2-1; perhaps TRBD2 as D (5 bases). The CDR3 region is CATSRDRLAGPVRQFF. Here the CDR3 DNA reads TGTGCCACCAGCAGAGATAGGCTAGCTGGCCCTGTGAGACAGTTCTTC.